These T cell receptor beta chains were read from a single sample in a study of post-analysis software for immune sequencing data. TCRdb re-analysed the PCR reads in MiXCR, keeping a single row per CDR3 protein. This table holds more than 450,000 distinct CDR3 sequences, roughly 47% found once. The sequenced material came from blood. These receptors originate from a girl aged 10 to 17 with multiple sclerosis. CDR3s include the opening cysteine and the closing phenylalanine or tryptophan. The D gene is left open where the match is weak. For some rows the clone size is stated as once, few or many, or as a class when expanded; others skip it.

D gene	V gene	clone size	J gene	CDR3 DNA	CDR3 protein
TRBD2	TRBV20-1	few	TRBJ2-3	TGCAGTGTATGGGGACTAGCGGGAGGCGCAAGCACAGATACGCAGTATTTT	CSVWGLAGGASTDTQYF
TRBD2	TRBV20-1	.	TRBJ2-7	TGCAGTGCTGGGAGGGATAGTAAGGGGTACGAGCAGTACTTC	CSAGRDSKGYEQYF
.	TRBV6-1	few	TRBJ2-6	TGTGCCAGCAGGGAGATAGCTGGGGCCAACGTCCTGACTTTC	CASREIAGANVLTF
.	TRBV10-3	.	TRBJ2-3	TGTGCCATCAGTGACGGCAGGCGCACAGATACGCAGTATTTT	CAISDGRRTDTQYF
.	TRBV29-1	few	TRBJ2-7	TGCAGCGTCGCGGGACGCGTGGGAACCCCCTACGAGCAGTACTTC	CSVAGRVGTPYEQYF
.	TRBV3-1	.	TRBJ1-2	TGTGCCAGCAGCCAAGTGGGGTACTATGGCCACACCTTC	CASSQVGYYGHTF
TRBD1	TRBV29-1	few	TRBJ2-6	TGCAGCGTTGCGGGACAGGACTCTGGGGCCAACGTCCTGACTTTC	CSVAGQDSGANVLTF
.	TRBV7-2	.	TRBJ1-1	TGTGCCAGCAGCCAGGTGGTGAACACTGAAGCTTTCTTT	CASSQVVNTEAFF
.	TRBV7-8	.	TRBJ2-3	TGTGCCAGCAGCCCCGAGTTGGGGGGTAGCACAGATACGCAGTATTTT	CASSPELGGSTDTQYF
.	TRBV28	.	TRBJ2-1	TGTGCCAGCAGTCCCAGAGTCAATGAGCAGTTCTTC	CASSPRVNEQFF
.	TRBV9	.	TRBJ1-2	TGTGCCAGCAGCGTAGTCAAACAGCTCTATGGCTACACCTTC	CASSVVKQLYGYTF
TRBD2	TRBV5-1	few	TRBJ2-4	TGCGCCAGCAGCAGGACTAGCGGGAGGATTTTTGACATTCAGTACTTC	CASSRTSGRIFDIQYF
TRBD1	TRBV6-5	.	TRBJ1-6	TGTGCCAGCAGTTACTACAGGGGGCATTCACCCCTCCACTTT	CASSYYRGHSPLHF
.	TRBV21-1	.	TRBJ2-3	TGTGCCAGCAGCTTGTTGAGGGGGAACACAGATACGCAGTATTTT	CASSLLRGNTDTQYF
TRBD1	TRBV12-3/TRBV12-4	few	TRBJ2-6	TGTGCCAGCAGCCCCACAGGGGGCGCTGGGGCCAACGTCCTGACTTTC	CASSPTGGAGANVLTF
TRBD1	TRBV12-3/TRBV12-4	.	TRBJ1-4	TGTGCCAGCAGGCTCTCGACAGGGGTTTTCGAAAAACTGTTTTTT	CASRLSTGVFEKLFF
TRBD1	TRBV12-3/TRBV12-4	.	TRBJ2-7	TGTGCCAGCAGCGGGGACAGATCCTACGAGCAGTACTTC	CASSGDRSYEQYF
TRBD2	TRBV18	.	TRBJ2-3	TGTGCCAGCGACGATAGCGGGGGGGCCCGTGATACGCAGTATTTT	CASDDSGGARDTQYF
TRBD1	TRBV5-1	.	TRBJ1-2	TGCGCCAGCAGCCCGGGACAGGGAATTAATGGTGGCTACACCTTC	CASSPGQGINGGYTF
.	TRBV6-5	.	TRBJ2-3	TGTGCCAGCGGAAAGCTAGGGATCCTTAGGGCAGATACGCAGTATTTT	CASGKLGILRADTQYF
.	TRBV12-3/TRBV12-4	few	TRBJ2-7	TGTGCCAGCACATGGGGCAGTCACTACGAGCAGTACTTC	CASTWGSHYEQYF
.	TRBV4-2	.	TRBJ2-5	TGTGCCAGCAGCCAAGAGGGTTATCTGGAGACCCAAGAGACCCAGTACTTC	CASSQEGYLETQETQYF
TRBD2	TRBV4-1	.	TRBJ2-1	TGCGCCAGTCGGGGCGGGAGAAGCTCCTACAATGAGCAGTTCTTC	CASRGGRSSYNEQFF
TRBD2	TRBV20-1	few	TRBJ2-3	TGCAGTGCTCCTCCAGGAACGAGGCGCCTTAACGGGAGGGCAGATACGCAGTATTTT	CSAPPGTRRLNGRADTQYF
.	TRBV6-5	many	TRBJ2-1	TGTGCCAGCAGTTACGGAGGGGGCTACAATGAGCAGTTCTTC	CASSYGGGYNEQFF
TRBD1	TRBV11-2	few	TRBJ2-7	TGTGCCAGCAGCTTAGTGACAGGGAACCCCGAGCAGTACTTC	CASSLVTGNPEQYF
.	TRBV13	.	TRBJ2-7	TGTGCCAGCAGCGTATCCCCTAGGGACGAGCAGTACTTC	CASSVSPRDEQYF
.	TRBV12-3/TRBV12-4	few	TRBJ2-1	TGTGCCAGCAGTTTAGATGCGAATGAGCAGTTCTTC	CASSLDANEQFF
.	TRBV12-3/TRBV12-4	.	TRBJ1-5	TGTGCCAGCGCTGATGCAGGGGGCAATCAGCCCCAGCATTTT	CASADAGGNQPQHF
.	TRBV5-1	few	TRBJ2-7	TGCGCCAGCAGCTTGCAAGAGGGAACCTACGAGCAGTACTTC	CASSLQEGTYEQYF
.	TRBV6-2/TRBV6-3	.	TRBJ2-1	TGTGCCAGCAGTTACAGGGAGCTGGGTCCCTACAATGAGCAGTTCTTC	CASSYRELGPYNEQFF
.	TRBV5-8	.	TRBJ1-2	TGTGCCAGCAGCTTGGTCTCGGGATACTATGGCTACACCTTC	CASSLVSGYYGYTF
.	TRBV7-2	few	TRBJ2-7	TGTGCCAGCAGCCCGGGGTGGGGGCTCGAATCGGGAGAGCAGTACTTC	CASSPGWGLESGEQYF
TRBD2	TRBV6-4	.	TRBJ2-1	TGTGCCAGCAGTGACGGACTAGCGAGCTCCTACAATGAGCAGTTCTTC	CASSDGLASSYNEQFF
.	TRBV5-6	.	TRBJ2-5	TGTGCCAGCAGCTTCGGCAGGGGTAAAGAGACCCAGTACTTC	CASSFGRGKETQYF
TRBD1	TRBV4-1	few	TRBJ1-1	TGCGCCAGCAGCCGGCCGGACTTGTCGGACAGGGGCAGGACTGAAGCTTTCTTT	CASSRPDLSDRGRTEAFF
.	TRBV5-1	.	TRBJ2-3	TGCGCCAGCAGCCGCGGACAGCGCACAGATACGCAGTATTTT	CASSRGQRTDTQYF
.	TRBV6-6	.	TRBJ2-5	TGTGCCAGCAGTTACACCTATCGAAGGTGGGGTGGAGAGACCCAGTACTTC	CASSYTYRRWGGETQYF
.	TRBV11-2	.	TRBJ2-1	TGTGCCAGCAGCTTCCTCCAAACTCCCGGCTCCTACAATGAGCAGTTCTTC	CASSFLQTPGSYNEQFF
.	TRBV30	.	TRBJ1-2	TGTGCCTGGAGAGTCCAGGGGACCTATGGCTACACCTTC	CAWRVQGTYGYTF
.	TRBV5-5	.	TRBJ2-1	TGTGCCAGCAGCTCCCCCTTGCGGGGAAATGAGCAGTTCTTC	CASSSPLRGNEQFF